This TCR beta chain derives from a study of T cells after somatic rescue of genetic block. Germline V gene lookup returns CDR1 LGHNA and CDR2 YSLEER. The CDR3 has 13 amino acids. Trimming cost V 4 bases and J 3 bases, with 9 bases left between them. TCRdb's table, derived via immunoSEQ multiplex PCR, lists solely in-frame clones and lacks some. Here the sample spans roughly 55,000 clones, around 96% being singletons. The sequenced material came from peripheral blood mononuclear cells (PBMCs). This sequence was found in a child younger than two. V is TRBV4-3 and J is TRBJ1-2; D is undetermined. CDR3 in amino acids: CASSRRTHYGYTF. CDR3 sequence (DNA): TGCGCCAGCAGCCGGCGGACCCACTATGGCTACACCTTC.